This T cell receptor beta chain stems from a study of T cells in Graves' hyperthyroidism and ophthalmopathy. Study results and limitations: Researchers found most expanded thyroid clonotypes above 0.001 in blood as well.

Concerning this clonotype: Its target is not known.

V lost 5 bases and J 6 bases, leaving 16 bases between the germline ends. The CDR3 consists of 14 residues. Germline V CDR1 and CDR2: MNHNS, SASEGT. The TCR beta CDR3 regions underwent amplification using RNA transcripts as the source. HTBI primers drove first-round RT-PCR of the TCR CDR3. MiXCR, applied by TCRdb to the multiplex PCR reads, yields one record per CDR3 protein. The data show about 680,000 distinct CDR3 sequences, 35% seen once. For the diagnoses, clinical symptoms, serum thyroxine and TRAb, thyroid ultrasound and orbital computed tomography were used. This sequence was found in a woman in her 40s with Graves' hyperthyroidism. Sequenced: blood. The chain couples TRBV6-1 to TRBJ1-2, with D tentatively TRBD1 (6 bases). In nucleotides, the CDR3 is TGTGCCAGCAGTTTGGCGAGGGGGAGGAATGGCTACACCTTC. Amino acids: CASSLARGRNGYTF.